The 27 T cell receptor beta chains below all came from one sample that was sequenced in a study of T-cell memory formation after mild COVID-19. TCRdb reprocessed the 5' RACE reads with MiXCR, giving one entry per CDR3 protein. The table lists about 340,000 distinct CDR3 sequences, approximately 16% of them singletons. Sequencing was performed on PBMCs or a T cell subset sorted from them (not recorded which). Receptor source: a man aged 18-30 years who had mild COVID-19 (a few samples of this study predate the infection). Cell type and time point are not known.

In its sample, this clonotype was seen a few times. CDR3 loop: CSARVRGRGSNQPQHF. The CDR3 nucleotides are TGCAGTGCTAGAGTCAGGGGGCGCGGCAGCAATCAGCCCCAGCATTTT. The chain couples TRBV20-1 to TRBJ1-5; 8 nucleotides align to TRBD1. Unmatched junction bases numbered 6, after V lost 1 base and J lost 1 base. In germline, CDR1 is DFQATT, CDR2 SNEGSKA (reference sequence). The CDR3 is 16 residues long.

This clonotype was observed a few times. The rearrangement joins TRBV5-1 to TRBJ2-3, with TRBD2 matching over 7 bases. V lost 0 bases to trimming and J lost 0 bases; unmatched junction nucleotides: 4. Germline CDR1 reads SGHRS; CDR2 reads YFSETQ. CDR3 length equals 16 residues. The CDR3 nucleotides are TGCGCCAGCAGCTTGGGGGTGCGGGGGAGCACAGATACGCAGTATTTT. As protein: CASSLGVRGSTDTQYF.

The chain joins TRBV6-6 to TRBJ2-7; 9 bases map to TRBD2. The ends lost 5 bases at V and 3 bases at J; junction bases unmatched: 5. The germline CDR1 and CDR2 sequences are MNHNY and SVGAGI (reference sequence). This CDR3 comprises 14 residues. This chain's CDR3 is CASSRGGASYEQYV. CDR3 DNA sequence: TGTGCCAGCAGTCGCGGGGGGGCTAGCTACGAGCAGTACGTC.

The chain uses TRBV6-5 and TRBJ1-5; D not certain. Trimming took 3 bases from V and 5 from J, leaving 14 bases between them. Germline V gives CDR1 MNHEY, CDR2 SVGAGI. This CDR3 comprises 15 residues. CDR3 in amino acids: CASSYAAGSHQPQHF. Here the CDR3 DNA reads TGTGCCAGCAGTTATGCCGCCGGGAGTCATCAGCCCCAGCATTTT.

The DNA for the CDR3 is TGTGCCAGTAATAGCCTGGGCATGAACACTGAAGCTTTCTTT. Amino acids: CASNSLGMNTEAFF. V is TRBV19 and J is TRBJ1-1; D remains ambiguous. V was shortened by 7 bases and J by 0 bases, with 12 bases between the two germline ends. Germline CDR1 is LNHDA and CDR2 is SQIVND (reference sequence). The CDR3 consists of 14 residues.

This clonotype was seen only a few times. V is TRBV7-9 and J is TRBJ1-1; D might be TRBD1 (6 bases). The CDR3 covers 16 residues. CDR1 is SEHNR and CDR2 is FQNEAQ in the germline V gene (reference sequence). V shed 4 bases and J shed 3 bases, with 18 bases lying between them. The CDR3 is CASSSNPGHKYTEAFF. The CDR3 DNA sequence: TGTGCCAGCAGCTCAAATCCGGGACACAAATACACTGAAGCTTTCTTT.

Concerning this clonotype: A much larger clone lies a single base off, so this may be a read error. CDR3 nucleotides: TGTGCCAGCAGCGAAGACTACGAGCAGTACTTC. The encoded protein is CASSEDYEQYF. The chain recombines TRBV4-2 with TRBJ2-7, with D uncertain. The germline gives CDR1 LGHNA, CDR2 YNFKEQ. There are 11 residues in the CDR3.

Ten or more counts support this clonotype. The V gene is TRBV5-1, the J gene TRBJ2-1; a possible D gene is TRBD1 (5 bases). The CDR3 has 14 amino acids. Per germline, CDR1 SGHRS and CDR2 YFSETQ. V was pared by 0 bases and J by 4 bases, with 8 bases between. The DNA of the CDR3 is TGCGCCAGCAGCTTGGGGACAAAATACAATGAGCAGTTCTTC. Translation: CASSLGTKYNEQFF.

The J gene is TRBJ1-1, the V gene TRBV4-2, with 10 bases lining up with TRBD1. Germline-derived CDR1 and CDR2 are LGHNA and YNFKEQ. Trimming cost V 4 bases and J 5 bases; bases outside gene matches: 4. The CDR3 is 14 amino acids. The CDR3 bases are TGTGCCAGCAGCCCGGGACAGGGGAGGACTGAAGCTTTCTTT. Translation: CASSPGQGRTEAFF.

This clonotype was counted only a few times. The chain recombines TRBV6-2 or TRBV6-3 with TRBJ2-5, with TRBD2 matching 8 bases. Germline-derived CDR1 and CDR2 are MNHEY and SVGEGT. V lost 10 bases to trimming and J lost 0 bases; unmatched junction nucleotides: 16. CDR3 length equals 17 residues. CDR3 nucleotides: TGTGCCACCTCTCGGGGACTAGTGCCCGACGACCAAGAGACCCAGTACTTC. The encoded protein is CATSRGLVPDDQETQYF.

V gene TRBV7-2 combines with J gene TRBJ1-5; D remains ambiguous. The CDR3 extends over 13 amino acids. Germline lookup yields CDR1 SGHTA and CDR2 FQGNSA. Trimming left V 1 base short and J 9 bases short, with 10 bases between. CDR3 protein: CASSLVEQGPQHF. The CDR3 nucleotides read TGTGCCAGCAGCTTAGTAGAACAAGGGCCCCAGCATTTT.

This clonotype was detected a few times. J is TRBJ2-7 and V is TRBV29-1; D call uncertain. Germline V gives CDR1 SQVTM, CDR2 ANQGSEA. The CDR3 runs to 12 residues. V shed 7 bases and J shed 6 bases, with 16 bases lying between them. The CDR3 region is CSAEGRSAEQYF. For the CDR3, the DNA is TGCAGCGCCGAAGGGCGTTCCGCCGAGCAGTACTTC.

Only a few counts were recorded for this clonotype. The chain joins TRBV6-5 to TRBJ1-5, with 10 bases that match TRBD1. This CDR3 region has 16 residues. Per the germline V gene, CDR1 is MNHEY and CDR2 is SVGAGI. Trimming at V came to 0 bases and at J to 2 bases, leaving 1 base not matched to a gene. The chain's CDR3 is CASSYSGTGGNQPQHF. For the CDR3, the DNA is TGTGCCAGCAGTTACTCAGGGACAGGGGGCAATCAGCCCCAGCATTTT.

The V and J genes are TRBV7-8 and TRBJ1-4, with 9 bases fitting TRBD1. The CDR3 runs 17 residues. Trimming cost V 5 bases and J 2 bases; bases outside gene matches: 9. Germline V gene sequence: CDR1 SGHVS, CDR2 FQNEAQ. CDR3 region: CASSQLGQGWTNEKLFF. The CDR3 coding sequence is TGTGCCAGCAGCCAACTAGGACAGGGGTGGACTAATGAAAAACTGTTTTTT. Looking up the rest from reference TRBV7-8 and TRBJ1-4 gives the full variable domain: GAGVSQSPRYKVAKRGQDVALRCDPISGHVSLFWYQQALGQGPEFLTYFQNEAQLDKSGLPSDRFFAERPEGSVSTLKIQRTQQEDSAVYLCASSQLGQGWTNEKLFFGSGTQLSVL.

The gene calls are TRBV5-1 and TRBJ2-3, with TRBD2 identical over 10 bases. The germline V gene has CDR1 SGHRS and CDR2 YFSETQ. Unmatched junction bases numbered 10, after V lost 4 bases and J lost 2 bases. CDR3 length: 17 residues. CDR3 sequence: CASSRGLAGVSTDTQYF. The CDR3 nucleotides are TGCGCCAGCAGCCGAGGGCTAGCGGGGGTCTCCACAGATACGCAGTATTTT.

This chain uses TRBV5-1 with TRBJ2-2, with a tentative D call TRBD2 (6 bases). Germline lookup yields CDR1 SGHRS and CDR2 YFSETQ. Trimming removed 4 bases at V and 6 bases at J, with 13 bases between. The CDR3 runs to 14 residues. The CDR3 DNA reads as TGCGCCAGCAGCGCGGGAATTTTGGCCGGGGAGCTGTTTTTT. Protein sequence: CASSAGILAGELFF.

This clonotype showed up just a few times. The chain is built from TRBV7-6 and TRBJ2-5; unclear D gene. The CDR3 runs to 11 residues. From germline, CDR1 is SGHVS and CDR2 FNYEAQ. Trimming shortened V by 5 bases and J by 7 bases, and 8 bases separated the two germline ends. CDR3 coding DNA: TGTGCCAGCAGCCTACCTGGGACCCAGTACTTC. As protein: CASSLPGTQYF.

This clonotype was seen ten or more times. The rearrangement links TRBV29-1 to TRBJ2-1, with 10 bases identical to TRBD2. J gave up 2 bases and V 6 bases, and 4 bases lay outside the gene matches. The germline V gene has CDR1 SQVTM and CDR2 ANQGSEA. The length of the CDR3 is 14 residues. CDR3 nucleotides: TGCAGCGTACGTCTAGCGGGGGCCTACAATGAGCAGTTCTTC. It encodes CSVRLAGAYNEQFF.

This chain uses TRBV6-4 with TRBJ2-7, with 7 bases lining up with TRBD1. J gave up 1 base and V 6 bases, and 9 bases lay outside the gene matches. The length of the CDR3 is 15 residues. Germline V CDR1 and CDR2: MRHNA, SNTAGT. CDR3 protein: CASRGTDRGSYEQYV. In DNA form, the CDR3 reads TGTGCCAGCAGGGGGACAGATCGGGGATCCTACGAGCAGTACGTC.

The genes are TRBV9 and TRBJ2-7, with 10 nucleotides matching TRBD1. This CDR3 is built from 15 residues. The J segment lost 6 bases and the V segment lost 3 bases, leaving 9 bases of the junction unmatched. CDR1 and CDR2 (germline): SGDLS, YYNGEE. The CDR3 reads CASSAGTGEVSEQYF. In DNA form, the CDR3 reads TGTGCCAGCAGCGCTGGGACAGGGGAAGTCTCCGAGCAGTACTTC.

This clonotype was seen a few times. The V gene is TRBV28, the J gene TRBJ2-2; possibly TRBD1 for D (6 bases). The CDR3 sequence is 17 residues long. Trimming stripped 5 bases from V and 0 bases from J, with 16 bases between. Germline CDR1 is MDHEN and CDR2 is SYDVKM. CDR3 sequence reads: CASSHLRGPTNTGELFF. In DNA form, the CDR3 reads TGTGCCAGCAGTCACCTCAGGGGCCCGACGAACACCGGGGAGCTGTTTTTT. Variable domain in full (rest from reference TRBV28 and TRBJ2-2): DVKVTQSSRYLVKRTGEKVFLECVQDMDHENMFWYRQDPGLGLRLIYFSYDVKMKEKGDIPEGYSVSREKKERFSLILESASTNQTSMYLCASSHLRGPTNTGELFFGEGSRLTVL.

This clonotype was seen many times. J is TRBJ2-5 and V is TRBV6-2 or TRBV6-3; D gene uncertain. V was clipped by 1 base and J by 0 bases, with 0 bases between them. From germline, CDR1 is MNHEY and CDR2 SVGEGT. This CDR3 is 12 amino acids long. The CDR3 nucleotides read TGTGCCAGCAGTTACTACCAAGAGACCCAGTACTTC. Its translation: CASSYYQETQYF.

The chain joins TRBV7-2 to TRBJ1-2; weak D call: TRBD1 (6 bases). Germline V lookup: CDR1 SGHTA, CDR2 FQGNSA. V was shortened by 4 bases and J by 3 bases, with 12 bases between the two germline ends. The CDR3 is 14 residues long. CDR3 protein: CASSSGVGYYGYTF. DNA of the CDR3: TGTGCCAGCAGCTCAGGGGTTGGATACTATGGCTACACCTTC.

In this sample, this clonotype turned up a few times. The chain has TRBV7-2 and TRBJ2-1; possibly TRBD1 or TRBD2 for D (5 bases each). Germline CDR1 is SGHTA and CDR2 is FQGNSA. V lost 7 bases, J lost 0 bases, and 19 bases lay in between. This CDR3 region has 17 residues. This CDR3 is CASNVAGGKSSYNEQFF. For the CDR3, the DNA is TGTGCCAGCAATGTTGCTGGGGGTAAGAGCTCCTACAATGAGCAGTTCTTC.

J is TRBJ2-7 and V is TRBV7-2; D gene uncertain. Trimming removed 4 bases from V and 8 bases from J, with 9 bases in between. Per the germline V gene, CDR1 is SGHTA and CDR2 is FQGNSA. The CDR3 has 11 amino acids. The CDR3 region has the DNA TGTGCCAGCAGCTGGTCTGGCCAGCAGTACTTC. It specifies CASSWSGQQYF.

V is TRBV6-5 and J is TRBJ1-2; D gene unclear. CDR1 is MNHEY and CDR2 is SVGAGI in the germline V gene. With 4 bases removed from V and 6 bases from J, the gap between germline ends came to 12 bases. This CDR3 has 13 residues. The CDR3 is CASSSLLVHGYTF. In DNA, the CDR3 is TGTGCCAGCAGTTCCCTCCTGGTCCATGGCTACACCTTC.

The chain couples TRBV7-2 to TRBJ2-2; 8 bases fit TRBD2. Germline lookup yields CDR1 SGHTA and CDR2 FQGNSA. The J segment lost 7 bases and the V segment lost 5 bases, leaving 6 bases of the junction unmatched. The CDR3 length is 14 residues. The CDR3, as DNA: TGTGCCAGCAGCCCCGGGGGGGGGTTCGGGGAGCTGTTTTTT. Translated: CASSPGGGFGELFF.